This T cell receptor beta chain derives from a study of blood T cell repertoires in COVID-19. As for the study in general: Specimens from acute and convalescent COVID-19 originated in the United States, Italy and Spain. The analysed material was cDNA or gDNA that came from T cells, B-cell-depleted T cells, or PBMCs.

CDR3 size: 15 residues. The ends lost 4 bases at V and 1 base at J; junction bases unmatched: 3. Germline CDR1 reads LGHNA; CDR2 reads YNFKEQ. Turning to this clone: The sample holds other DNA sequences that translate to the same CDR3.

Original data processing: Reference gene primer amplification in the assay estimated nucleated cell counts. This table comes from immunoSEQ multiplex PCR, and its TCRdb copy is limited to in-frame clones, with some not included. V and J calls and clone size are copied from that table; D and trimming were computed from the DNA. The top ten hold around 5.1% of the sample, which has around 200,000 clones, roughly 80% seen once. The origin of this receptor is a human donor in a cohort sampled during active COVID-19. The V call is TRBV4-2, the J call TRBJ2-7; 11 nucleotides align to TRBD2. The sample comprised peripheral blood. CDR3 DNA sequence: TGTGCCAGCAGCCTGGGGACTAGCGGTTCCTACGAGCAGTACTTC. Translating gives CASSLGTSGSYEQYF.